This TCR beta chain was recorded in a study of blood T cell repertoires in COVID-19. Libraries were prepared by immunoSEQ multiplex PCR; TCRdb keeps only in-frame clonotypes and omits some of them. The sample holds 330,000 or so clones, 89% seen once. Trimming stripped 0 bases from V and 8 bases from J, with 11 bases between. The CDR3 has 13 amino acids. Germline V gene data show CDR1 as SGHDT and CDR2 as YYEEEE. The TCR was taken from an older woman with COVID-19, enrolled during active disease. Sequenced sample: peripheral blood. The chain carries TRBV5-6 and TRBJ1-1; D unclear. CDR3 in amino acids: CASSLAGSSEAFF. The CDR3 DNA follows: TGTGCCAGCAGCTTGGCCGGGAGTTCGGAAGCTTTCTTT. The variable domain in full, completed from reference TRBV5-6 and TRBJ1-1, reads DAGVTQSPTHLIKTRGQQVTLRCSPKSGHDTVSWYQQALGQGPQFIFQYYEEEERQRGNFPDRFSGHQFPNYSSELNVNALLLGDSALYLCASSLAGSSEAFFGQGTRLTVV.